These 12 T cell receptor beta chains share one sample of origin, sequenced in a study of CD8 T cells in ankylosing spondylitis (TCRdb year 2017). Library prep was done by 5' RACE. Sequenced on an Illumina HiSeq 2500. The public reads were reprocessed in TCRdb via fastp at Q25 and MiXCR, keeping in-frame beta chains. Each entry is one CDR3 protein sequence, shown with its most common DNA and genes. Here the sample has 200,000 to 250,000 distinct CDR3 sequences; about 10% occur a single time. 21% of the sample comes from the top ten. Sample: blood, either unsorted or a sorted T cell fraction (not recorded which). These receptors all stem from a male donor with ankylosing spondylitis or in good health (not recorded which).

This clonotype was observed at least ten times. The gene calls are TRBV5-1 and TRBJ2-1; 10 bases line up with TRBD2. Germline CDR1 reads SGHRS; CDR2 reads YFSETQ. V shed 4 bases, J shed 9 bases, and the junction held 10 bases outside the gene matches. The CDR3 spans 15 residues. Here the CDR3 DNA reads TGCGCCAGCAGCCTAGCGGGGGAGATGATCGGTGAGCAGTTCTTC. Translated: CASSLAGEMIGEQFF.

The CDR3 nucleotides read TGTGCCAGCAGCTTAGCCTCGGACAGTCCCAACACTGAAGCTTTCTTT. Translation: CASSLASDSPNTEAFF. This sequence joins TRBV7-9 and TRBJ1-1; TRBD1 is a possible D gene (6 bases). V lost 0 bases, J lost 2 bases, and 13 bases lay in between. The CDR3 loop spans 16 amino acids. The germline V gene has CDR1 SEHNR and CDR2 FQNEAQ (reference sequence).

This clonotype was counted at least ten times. As DNA, the CDR3 is TGCGCCAGCCGCAGTGGGTTGGGCACTGAAGCTTTCTTT. Amino acid sequence: CASRSGLGTEAFF. The V and J genes are TRBV5-1 and TRBJ1-1; D remains unclear. V gave up 7 bases and J gave up 4 bases, with 14 bases separating them. Germline CDR1 and CDR2: SGHRS and YFSETQ. The CDR3 contains 13 residues.

J is TRBJ2-7 and V is TRBV28; 7 bases are a match to TRBD1. V lost 6 bases, J lost 6 bases, and 8 bases stayed unmatched. This CDR3 is 13 amino acids long. CDR1 is MDHEN and CDR2 is SYDVKM in the germline V gene. CDR3 bases: TGTGCCAGCAGCGAAAACAGGGGTCTCGAGCAGTACTTC. This translates into CASSENRGLEQYF.

This clonotype came up many times. The J gene is TRBJ2-5, the V gene TRBV28; 9 positions agree with TRBD1. Germline values: CDR1 MDHEN, CDR2 SYDVKM. Trimming cost V 4 bases and J 5 bases; bases outside gene matches: 8. This CDR3 has 15 amino acids. In nucleotides, the CDR3 is TGTGCCAGCAGTTCTTTGCGGACAGGGGACGAGACCCAGTACTTC. Protein: CASSSLRTGDETQYF.

This clonotype was found many times. The CDR3 DNA sequence: TGTGCCAGCAGCAAAGGGTCGGAACAGCCTAGCACAGATACGCAGTATTTT. It codes for CASSKGSEQPSTDTQYF. The chain uses TRBV21-1 and TRBJ2-3; the D call of TRBD1 is as the table states it, not checked on the DNA. TRBV21-1 is classified as a pseudogene. This CDR3 is 17 amino acids long.

This clonotype appeared many times. The V call is TRBV10-2, the J call TRBJ2-7; 9 bases fit TRBD2. This CDR3 comprises 15 residues. Germline V gene lookup returns CDR1 WSHSY and CDR2 SAAADI. Germline trimming cut 3 bases from V and 0 bases from J; bases unmatched to any gene: 3. The CDR3 sequence is CASSEGSGGSYEQYF. The CDR3 nucleotides read TGCGCCAGCAGTGAAGGTAGCGGGGGCTCCTACGAGCAGTACTTC.

This clonotype was counted a few times. This chain connects TRBV6-5 to TRBJ2-5; TRBD2 matches at 9 bases. The length of the CDR3 is 16 residues. V lost 0 bases to trimming and J lost 2 bases; unmatched junction nucleotides: 4. Germline V gene sequence: CDR1 MNHEY, CDR2 SVGAGI. The CDR3 is CASSYSFAGGQETQYF. For the CDR3, the DNA is TGTGCCAGCAGTTACTCTTTTGCGGGGGGGCAAGAGACCCAGTACTTC.

This clonotype has at least ten counts. The chain has TRBV30 and TRBJ1-5; D not certain. Looked up from germline, CDR1 is GTSNPN and CDR2 is SVGIG (reference sequence). V lost 1 base to trimming and J lost 0 bases, with 4 bases between them. This CDR3 has 13 residues. CDR3 sequence: CAWSGGSNQPQHF. The CDR3 nucleotides are TGTGCCTGGAGTGGCGGTAGCAATCAGCCCCAGCATTTT.

The table lists this clonotype with many counts. The chain links TRBV5-1 to TRBJ1-2, with D perhaps matching TRBD1 (6 bases). This CDR3 has 14 amino acids. Trimming pared 3 bases from V and 4 bases from J, leaving 13 bases between. Germline V gene sequence: CDR1 SGHRS, CDR2 YFSETQ. The CDR3 sequence: CASSSDSQTYGYTF. DNA of the CDR3: TGCGCCAGCAGCTCGGACAGTCAAACCTATGGCTACACCTTC. Combining the CDR3 with reference TRBV5-1 and TRBJ1-2 gives the whole variable domain KAGVTQTPRYLIKTRGQQVTLSCSPISGHRSVSWYQQTPGQGLQFLFEYFSETQRNKGNFPGRFSGRQFSNSRSEMNVSTLELGDSALYLCASSSDSQTYGYTFGSGTRLTVV.

V is TRBV7-2 and J is TRBJ1-4, with 8 bases identical to TRBD1. Germline V lookup: CDR1 SGHTA, CDR2 FQGNSA. This CDR3 is 15 amino acids long. The V segment lost 2 bases and the J segment 7 bases; nucleotides outside the gene matches: 6. Written as DNA, the CDR3 is TGTGCCAGCAGCTTATCGGCAGGGGGCGGTGAAAAACTGTTTTTT. Its protein product is CASSLSAGGGEKLFF.

This clonotype was counted at least ten times. The chain employs TRBV7-2 and TRBJ1-1; 7 positions agree with TRBD1. V lost 1 base and J lost 5; bases outside the gene matches: 7. Germline assignment: CDR1 SGHTA and CDR2 FQGNSA. The CDR3 consists of 15 residues. The CDR3 reads CASSLVGGLRTEAFF. CDR3 in DNA: TGTGCCAGCAGCTTAGTAGGGGGCTTACGGACTGAAGCTTTCTTT. The complete variable domain, with remaining parts taken from reference TRBV7-2 and TRBJ1-1, reads GAGVSQSPSNKVTEKGKDVELRCDPISGHTALYWYRQSLGQGLEFLIYFQGNSAPDKSGLPSDRFSAERTGGSVSTLTIQRTQQEDSAVYLCASSLVGGLRTEAFFGQGTRLTVV.